The 4 T cell receptor beta chains below were found in one sample sequenced in a study of Graves' ophthalmopathy and Graves' hyperthyroidism. The sequenced template was RNA, covering the TCR beta CDR3 region. An initial RT-PCR round employing HTBI primers preceded a second-round multiplex PCR. TCRdb redid the calling of the multiplex PCR reads with MiXCR, one entry per CDR3 protein. The sample has hundreds of thousands of distinct CDR3 sequences; roughly 41% are singletons. The sample comprised peripheral blood. The receptors come from an adult man with Graves' ophthalmopathy.

The V and J genes are TRBV19 and TRBJ1-2; possible D gene TRBD1, 6 bases. The CDR3 has 13 amino acids. Per the germline V gene, CDR1 is LNHDA and CDR2 is SQIVND (reference sequence). Trimming pared 3 bases from V and 3 bases from J, leaving 8 bases between. CDR3 protein: CASSISGDYGYTF. The DNA of the CDR3 is TGTGCCAGTAGTATTTCAGGGGACTATGGCTACACCTTC.

This clonotype has at least ten counts. CDR3 loop: CASSSGWTGPRGKLFF. CDR3 DNA sequence: TGTGCCAGCAGCTCGGGGTGGACAGGACCCCGGGGAAAACTGTTTTTT. The V gene is TRBV7-9, the J gene TRBJ1-4; 7 positions agree with TRBD1. Germline trimming cut 4 bases from V and 10 bases from J; bases unmatched to any gene: 15. The CDR3 consists of 16 residues. Germline V CDR1 and CDR2: SEHNR, FQNEAQ (reference sequence).

Details on this clonotype: An end of the junction does not agree with germline; a read error may underlie this. This rearrangement joins TRBV15 to TRBJ2-7; the match to TRBD2 covers 8 bases. The CDR3 sequence is 18 residues long. The germline V gene encodes CDR1 LNHNV and CDR2 YYDKDF (reference sequence). CDR3 DNA: TGTGCCGCCAGCAGAGATTGGCTGGCGGGAGGACGCTCCTACGAGCAGTACTTC. As protein: CAASRDWLAGGRSYEQYF.

This clonotype was picked up many times. The CDR3 region has the DNA TGTGCCAGCAGCTTAGGTGGCGGGAGCTCCTACGAGCAGTACTTC. Protein product: CASSLGGGSSYEQYF. This sequence joins TRBV7-6 and TRBJ2-7, with TRBD2 identical over 7 bases. After removal of 1 base from V and 0 bases from J, the junction contained 3 bases not matched to a gene. The V gene's germline CDR1 is SGHVS and CDR2 FNYEAQ. CDR3 length: 15 amino acids.